A single sample is the source of the 4 T cell receptor beta chains below, sequenced in a study of long-term antiretroviral therapy in people with HIV. The libraries were made with immunoSEQ v3.0 at survey level. Profiled with immunoSEQ multiplex PCR; TCRdb holds only in-frame clones, not every one. This repertoire shows fewer than 35,000 clones, roughly 85% found once; its top ten account for 3.5% to 4.5%. The material sequenced was unsorted PBMCs, taken approximately 3.5 years after starting antiretroviral therapy. The receptor set was obtained from a man aged 18 to 30 with HIV.

This clone was seen a handful of times. The chain carries TRBV27 and TRBJ1-1; the D gene is possibly TRBD1 (6 bases). Per germline, CDR1 MNHEY and CDR2 SMNVEV (reference sequence). This CDR3 is 11 amino acids long. The V end was cut by 6 bases, the J end by 9 bases, with 11 bases between. The CDR3 protein is CASRFRGQAFF. The CDR3, as DNA: TGTGCCAGCAGGTTCAGGGGACAAGCTTTCTTT.

The rearrangement links TRBV15 to TRBJ1-4; the match to TRBD1 covers 7 bases. V lost 3 bases, J lost 5 bases, and 9 bases stayed unmatched. Germline assignment: CDR1 LNHNV and CDR2 YYDKDF (reference sequence). CDR3 length: 16 residues. CDR3 sequence (DNA): TGTGCCACCAGCAGCAGCCTAGGGGGCCTAAATGAAAAACTGTTTTTT. Translated: CATSSSLGGLNEKLFF.

The chain recombines TRBV7-2 with TRBJ1-2; D call uncertain. V lost 5 bases and J lost 4, with 17 bases in between. Germline CDR1 SGHTA, CDR2 FQGNSA. The CDR3 is made up of 15 amino acids. This chain's CDR3 is CASSPRVGEIYGYTF. CDR3 bases: TGTGCCAGCAGCCCTCGGGTCGGAGAGATCTATGGCTACACCTTC.

The rearrangement uses TRBV9 and TRBJ1-3; TRBD1 is a possible D gene (5 bases). V lost 3 bases and J 0 bases, leaving 13 bases between the germline ends. The CDR3 is made up of 16 amino acids. CDR1 SGDLS and CDR2 YYNGEE come from the germline V gene. CDR3 bases: TGTGCCAGCAGCGGGGGGGACTTCTCCTCTGGAAACACCATATATTTT. This translates into CASSGGDFSSGNTIYF.